This entry lists 7 T cell receptor beta chains sequenced from one sample in a study of T cells in Graves' hyperthyroidism and ophthalmopathy (dated by TCRdb to about 2019). Receptor libraries were prepared by multiplex PCR. Sequenced using an Illumina HiSeq 2000. Amplification of TCR beta CDR3 regions was carried out from RNA transcripts. The first round of RT-PCR for the TCR CDR3 was performed with the HTBI primer set and the Qiagen OneStep RT-PCR kit. TCRdb handled the public reads itself, with Q25 trimming in fastp and clone calling in MiXCR, and kept productive beta chains. Here each entry gathers all rows of one CDR3 protein and keeps the most common genes and DNA. For this sample the table gives around 450,000 distinct CDR3 sequences, of which less than 20% were detected only once. Approximately 7.5% of the sample goes to the ten largest clones. The sample comprised blood. Receptors originate from a woman between 18 and 29 years old with Graves' hyperthyroidism.

This clonotype was counted at least ten times. The chain carries TRBV5-1 and TRBJ2-3; D is ambiguous. Trimming took off 2 bases at V and 2 bases at J, with 9 bases between the two ends. From germline, CDR1 is SGHRS and CDR2 YFSETQ. The CDR3 has 14 residues. CDR3: CASSFRPITDTQYF. In nucleotides, the CDR3 is TGCGCCAGCAGCTTCCGACCCATCACAGATACGCAGTATTTT. The full variable domain, completed using reference TRBV5-1 and TRBJ2-3, is KAGVTQTPRYLIKTRGQQVTLSCSPISGHRSVSWYQQTPGQGLQFLFEYFSETQRNKGNFPGRFSGRQFSNSRSEMNVSTLELGDSALYLCASSFRPITDTQYFGPGTRLTVL.

This clonotype was seen at least ten times. The chain employs TRBV2 and TRBJ2-2; possibly TRBD1 or TRBD2 for D (6 bases each). The ends were cut back, 6 bases at V and 3 bases at J, with 14 bases in the middle. Germline V CDR1 and CDR2: SNHLY, FYNNEI. The CDR3 runs to 15 residues. In DNA, the CDR3 is TGTGCCAGCAGGGGTCCCGGGGGCGACACCGGGGAGCTGTTTTTT. Encoded protein: CASRGPGGDTGELFF. Looking up the rest from reference TRBV2 and TRBJ2-2 gives the full variable domain: EPEVTQTPSHQVTQMGQEVILRCVPISNHLYFYWYRQILGQKVEFLVSFYNNEISEKSEIFDDQFSVERPDGSNFTLKIRSTKLEDSAMYFCASRGPGGDTGELFFGEGSRLTVL.

Many counts were recorded for this clonotype. The chain carries TRBV11-1 and TRBJ2-3, with D tentatively TRBD2 (6 bases). Germline V gene sequence: CDR1 SGHAT, CDR2 FQDESV (reference sequence). The CDR3 sequence is 15 residues long. The ends were cut back, 4 bases at V and 6 bases at J, with 17 bases in the middle. The CDR3 spells CASSYETGLEDTQYF. CDR3 sequence (DNA): TGTGCCAGCAGCTACGAGACGGGACTGGAGGATACGCAGTATTTT.

V usage is TRBV24-1 and J usage is TRBJ2-3; D ambiguous. This CDR3 comprises 14 residues. V lost 7 bases to trimming and J lost 1 base, with 11 bases between them. The germline gives CDR1 KGHDR, CDR2 SFDVKD. The CDR3 is CATSRDRGTDTQYF. The CDR3 DNA follows: TGTGCCACCAGCCGAGACCGCGGCACAGATACGCAGTATTTT.

The V call is TRBV24-1, the J call TRBJ1-3, with a possible D match to TRBD1 (5 bases). The germline gives CDR1 KGHDR, CDR2 SFDVKD. Trimming stripped 9 bases from V and 4 bases from J, with 30 bases between. The CDR3 totals 19 residues. The CDR3 nucleotides are TGTGCCACCCAAATGACGGGGCTTTCTCACCCAATCTCAGGAAACACCATATATTTT. Translated, it gives CATQMTGLSHPISGNTIYF.

This clonotype was seen many times. The V call is TRBV2, the J call TRBJ2-3; 8 bases line up with TRBD2. Germline CDR1 and CDR2: SNHLY and FYNNEI. The CDR3 is 12 residues long. V was clipped by 6 bases and J by 4 bases; unmatched bases: 0. The CDR3 coding sequence is TGTGCCAGCAGGGGACTAGCAGATACGCAGTATTTT. Translating it yields CASRGLADTQYF.

The chain recombines TRBV10-3 with TRBJ2-1; weak D call: TRBD2 (5 bases). The CDR3 length is 14 residues. Trimming removed 6 bases at V and 5 bases at J, with 14 bases between. The germline V gene encodes CDR1 ENHRY and CDR2 SYGVKD. The CDR3 sequence: CAIRGYTGDNEQFF. In nucleotides, the CDR3 is TGTGCCATCAGAGGGTATACCGGGGACAATGAGCAGTTCTTC.